This TCR beta chain was obtained from a study of T cell repertoires in cytomegalovirus infection. TCRdb reanalysed the reads using MiXCR and keeps one entry per CDR3 protein. Of about 130,000 distinct CDR3 sequences in the sample, more than 7% were seen once. CDR1 MNHEY and CDR2 SMNVEV come from the germline V gene (reference sequence). The germline V and J ends were trimmed by 5 bases and 5 bases, with 12 bases remaining between them. The CDR3 runs 14 residues. This clonotype was recorded many times. The V call is TRBV27, the J call TRBJ2-2; a possible D gene is TRBD2 (6 bases). Sequenced material: PBMCs. The TCR originated in a human donor in good health (CMV status not recorded). Some clones in this sample may be carry-over from other donors' samples. The CDR3 bases are TGTGCCAGCAGTCCGGGGGTTGGGACCGGGGAGCTGTTTTTT. It codes for CASSPGVGTGELFF.